A single sample gave rise to the 24 T cell receptor beta chains below, sequenced in a study of T cell changes during pregnancy in multiple sclerosis. Profiling relied on immunoSEQ multiplex PCR, and the TCRdb table lists in-frame clones only, not all of them. In the table there are tens of thousands of clones, approximately 90% of which are singletons. The material was peripheral blood, obtained in the third trimester of pregnancy. These receptors all stem from a female donor with multiple sclerosis, enrolled in a pregnancy study.

The rearrangement links TRBV5-1 to TRBJ2-7; 13 positions match TRBD2. The V gene end was trimmed by 1 base and the J gene end by 6 bases; junction bases not matched to a gene: 7. The CDR3 is 16 residues long. Germline V CDR1 and CDR2: SGHRS, YFSETQ. The CDR3, as DNA: TGCGCCAGCAGCTTGTTCGGGACTAGCGGGGCGGCCGAGCAGTACTTC. Protein sequence: CASSLFGTSGAAEQYF.

The chain employs TRBV7-8 and TRBJ2-7, with TRBD1 matching over 8 bases. V lost 5 bases to trimming and J lost 4 bases; unmatched junction nucleotides: 13. The germline V gene has CDR1 SGHVS and CDR2 FQNEAQ. The CDR3 sequence is 16 residues long. CDR3 residues: CASSPRGDRIKYEQYF. The CDR3 DNA reads TGTGCCAGCAGCCCAAGGGGGGACAGGATTAAGTACGAGCAGTACTTC.

V and J are TRBV18 and TRBJ1-1; 7 positions agree with TRBD1. V was pared by 4 bases and J by 1 base, with 9 bases of the junction left unmatched. Germline V CDR1 and CDR2: KGHSH, LQKENI. CDR3 size: 16 residues. CDR3 residues: CASSLQRGPKNTEAFF. The CDR3 DNA is TGTGCCAGCTCACTACAAAGGGGGCCCAAGAACACTGAAGCTTTCTTT.

Concerning this clone: The junction departs from the called germline gene at one end, perhaps through a read error. This chain joins TRBV5-1 and TRBJ2-5; 13 bases fit TRBD2. CDR1 is SGHRS and CDR2 is YFSETQ in the germline V gene. The CDR3 runs to 14 residues. CDR3 protein: CASSDGTSGERLNF. CDR3 sequence (DNA): TGCGCCAGCAGCGACGGGACTAGCGGGGAGAGACTGAACTTC.

The rearrangement uses TRBV7-9 and TRBJ1-2; D gene ambiguous. The V gene's germline CDR1 is SEHNR and CDR2 FQNEAQ (reference sequence). There are 16 residues in the CDR3. V was clipped by 3 bases and J by 4 bases, with 18 bases between them. Here the CDR3 DNA reads TGTGCCAGCAGCTTCCCCCGGGAGCTCAGCGGCTATGGCTACACCTTC. Amino acid sequence: CASSFPRELSGYGYTF.

The chain carries TRBV9 and TRBJ1-6; possibly TRBD1 for D (6 bases). Germline V CDR1 and CDR2: SGDLS, YYNGEE. This CDR3 has 13 residues. Trimming shortened V by 2 bases and J by 13 bases, and 13 bases separated the two germline ends. CDR3 sequence: CASSVSDRSPLHF. DNA for the CDR3: TGTGCCAGCAGCGTGAGCGACAGGTCGCCCCTCCACTTT.

The chain has TRBV7-9 and TRBJ1-4, with 7 bases aligning to TRBD1. There are 14 residues in the CDR3. The ends lost 4 bases at V and 7 bases at J; junction bases unmatched: 6. Germline V gene data show CDR1 as SEHNR and CDR2 as FQNEAQ (reference sequence). The CDR3 DNA follows: TGTGCCAGCAGCTCCCGGGACAGAGTTGAAAAACTGTTTTTT. This sequence encodes CASSSRDRVEKLFF.

The chain employs TRBV5-1 and TRBJ1-6; 7 bases agree with TRBD1. The CDR3 length is 15 residues. J gave up 14 bases and V 0 bases, and 11 bases lay outside the gene matches. The V gene's germline CDR1 is SGHRS and CDR2 YFSETQ. The CDR3 protein is CASSLVGTAAGTLHF. The CDR3 nucleotides are TGCGCCAGCAGCTTGGTGGGGACAGCGGCGGGTACCCTCCACTTT.

The V call is TRBV4-3, the J call TRBJ2-3; TRBD2 matches 7 bases. J was trimmed by 4 bases and V by 4 bases; bases with no gene match: 8. From germline, CDR1 is LGHNA and CDR2 YSLEER. This CDR3 contains 15 residues. The CDR3: CASSPRGGRADTQYF. CDR3 nucleotides: TGCGCCAGCAGCCCCCGTGGAGGGAGGGCAGATACGCAGTATTTT.

This chain uses TRBV9 with TRBJ2-2, with D unclear. Trimming pared 0 bases from V and 6 bases from J, leaving 9 bases between. The CDR3 covers 14 residues. Germline V gives CDR1 SGDLS, CDR2 YYNGEE. The CDR3 here is CASSVAFPPGELFF. CDR3 DNA sequence: TGTGCCAGCAGCGTAGCTTTCCCTCCCGGGGAGCTGTTTTTT.

This clone turned up a few times. The V call is TRBV4-1, the J call TRBJ1-2; D possibly corresponds to TRBD1 (5 bases). Looked up from germline, CDR1 is MGHRA and CDR2 is YSYEKL. Trimming stripped 5 bases from V and 3 bases from J, with 13 bases between. This CDR3 has 14 residues. This CDR3 is CASSSPGGDYGYTF. The CDR3 nucleotides are TGCGCCAGCAGCTCCCCGGGGGGGGACTATGGCTACACCTTC.

V and J are TRBV4-1 and TRBJ1-6, with D hard to call. Between the trimmed V and J ends, which lost 1 base and 0 bases, there was a span of 4 bases. This CDR3 contains 15 residues. The germline V gene has CDR1 MGHRA and CDR2 YSYEKL. The CDR3 DNA reads TGCGCCAGCAGCCAAGTACACTCCTATAATTCACCCCTCCACTTT. Residues: CASSQVHSYNSPLHF.

CDR3 coding DNA: TGCGCCAGCAGCCAAGAACCCAGGGGGAGCGAGCAGTACTTC. Translated: CASSQEPRGSEQYF. This rearrangement joins TRBV4-1 to TRBJ2-7; 7 bases fit TRBD1. The length of the CDR3 is 14 residues. The V gene end was trimmed by 0 bases and the J gene end by 6 bases; junction bases not matched to a gene: 5. The germline gives CDR1 MGHRA, CDR2 YSYEKL.

DNA of the CDR3: TGTGCCGGGACGCCTAGCGGGGGAGGCGGTGAGCAGTTCTTC. As protein: CAGTPSGGGGEQFF. The rearrangement joins TRBV6-6 to TRBJ2-1; 10 positions match TRBD2. Germline V lookup: CDR1 MNHNY, CDR2 SVGAGI (reference sequence). V gave up 11 bases and J gave up 9 bases; unmatched junction bases: 13. This CDR3 is 14 amino acids long.

The chain is built from TRBV4-1 and TRBJ1-6, with a possible D match to TRBD1 (6 bases). Germline lookup yields CDR1 MGHRA and CDR2 YSYEKL. There are 16 residues in the CDR3. V was shortened by 1 base and J by 10 bases, with 17 bases between the two germline ends. CDR3 sequence (DNA): TGCGCCAGCAGCCAAGTCCTCCAGGGAAGGGGGTCACCCCTCCACTTT. Its translation: CASSQVLQGRGSPLHF.

The chain has TRBV19 and TRBJ1-5; no definite D call. This CDR3 has 17 amino acids. V lost 6 bases to trimming and J lost 0 bases, with 18 bases between them. CDR1 and CDR2 (germline): LNHDA, SQIVND (reference sequence). Here the CDR3 reads CASSGLRRSHSNQPQHF. The CDR3 DNA reads as TGTGCCAGTAGCGGCCTACGGAGAAGTCATAGCAATCAGCCCCAGCATTTT.

The chain uses TRBV5-5 and TRBJ2-2; 10 nucleotides agree with TRBD1. Germline V gene data show CDR1 as SGHKS and CDR2 as YYEKEE (reference sequence). This CDR3 is 16 amino acids long. V shed 2 bases, J shed 6 bases, and the junction held 7 bases outside the gene matches. The DNA of the CDR3 is TGTGCCAGCAGCTTAGGGACAGGGGTGAAGGCCGGGGAGCTGTTTTTT. It encodes CASSLGTGVKAGELFF. Together with reference TRBV5-5 and TRBJ2-2, the CDR3 gives the full variable domain: DAGVTQSPTHLIKTRGQQVTLRCSPISGHKSVSWYQQVLGQGPQFIFQYYEKEERGRGNFPDRFSARQFPNYSSELNVNALLLGDSALYLCASSLGTGVKAGELFFGEGSRLTVL.

This chain uses TRBV11-2 with TRBJ2-1; 10 bases are shared with TRBD1. CDR1 and CDR2 (germline): SGHAT, FQNNGV. Trimming at V came to 5 bases and at J to 9 bases, leaving 10 bases not matched to a gene. CDR3 length equals 15 residues. CDR3 region: CASSLGTGVKGEQFF. Written as DNA, the CDR3 is TGTGCCAGCAGCCTTGGGACAGGGGTAAAGGGTGAGCAGTTCTTC.

The J gene is TRBJ1-1, the V gene TRBV7-6; no clear D. This CDR3 has 13 residues. Germline V gives CDR1 SGHVS, CDR2 FNYEAQ. V lost 1 base and J 7 bases, leaving 10 bases between the germline ends. The CDR3 DNA sequence: TGTGCCAGCAGCTTAGATCCTGCAGTTGAAGCTTTCTTT. This encodes CASSLDPAVEAFF.

V and J are TRBV6-5 and TRBJ2-7, with D possibly being TRBD1 (5 bases). The CDR3 spans 11 residues. Trimming shortened V by 5 bases and J by 5 bases, and 7 bases separated the two germline ends. Germline lookup yields CDR1 MNHEY and CDR2 SVGAGI. The CDR3 is CASSKGDEQYF. The CDR3 DNA sequence: TGTGCCAGCAGTAAAGGGGACGAGCAGTACTTC.

This rearrangement joins TRBV30 to TRBJ1-2; tentatively, D is TRBD1 (6 bases). The CDR3 has 13 amino acids. In germline, CDR1 is GTSNPN, CDR2 SVGIG (reference sequence). Trimming removed 5 bases from V and 4 bases from J, with 14 bases in between. The CDR3 region has the DNA TGTGCCTGGCTCCCTCAGGGGCCCTATGGCTACACCTTC. It codes for CAWLPQGPYGYTF. Based on the CDR3 plus reference TRBV30 and TRBJ1-2, the full variable domain is SQTIHQWPATLVQPVGSPLSLECTVEGTSNPNLYWYRQAAGRGLQLLFYSVGIGQISSEVPQNLSASRPQDRQFILSSKKLLLSDSGFYLCAWLPQGPYGYTFGSGTRLTVV.

With regard to this clone: The germline gene is not matched at one end of the junction; a read error may be the cause. The CDR3 loop is CASSSSQRGDPVF. CDR3 in DNA: TGTGCCAGCAGCTCCTCCCAGCGGGGGGATCCGGTCTTC. The genes are TRBV7-2 and TRBJ2-1, with 9 positions matching TRBD2. CDR1 is SGHTA and CDR2 is FQGNSA in the germline V gene. This CDR3 has 13 residues.

The chain links TRBV9 to TRBJ2-7; maybe TRBD1 (7 bases). With 4 bases removed from V and 0 bases from J, the gap between germline ends came to 14 bases. The CDR3 extends over 15 amino acids. Germline lookup yields CDR1 SGDLS and CDR2 YYNGEE. CDR3 protein: CASSPQGGSSYEQYF. CDR3 nucleotides: TGTGCCAGCAGCCCCCAGGGGGGAAGCTCCTACGAGCAGTACTTC.

This clone showed up just a few times. The chain combines TRBV6-4 with TRBJ2-1; the match to TRBD2 covers 10 bases. The V gene end was trimmed by 3 bases and the J gene end by 5 bases; junction bases not matched to a gene: 1. From germline, CDR1 is MRHNA and CDR2 SNTAGT. This CDR3 contains 14 residues. CDR3 loop: CASSEAGGHNEQFF. Here the CDR3 DNA reads TGTGCCAGCAGTGAAGCGGGGGGGCACAATGAGCAGTTCTTC.